The 13 T cell receptor beta chains given below trace back to one sample, sequenced in a study of blood T cells in healthy people across ages. A sample-barcoded 5' primer and a J-beta primer mix were used in a second PCR of roughly 6 to 11 cycles. TCRdb recomputed calls from the 5' RACE reads with MiXCR, one row per CDR3 protein. The sample lists hundreds of thousands of distinct CDR3 sequences, about 48% occurring once. Material: blood. These receptors were taken from a man older than 75 in good health.

This clonotype was counted a single time. At one of its ends the junction is not consistent with the germline gene, which may arise from a read error. The rearrangement links TRBV24-1 to TRBJ2-1; D possibly corresponds to TRBD2 (6 bases). The CDR3 length is 17 residues. Germline values: CDR1 KGHDR, CDR2 SFDVKD. The CDR3 protein is CATSDSPPGEGYNEQFF. The CDR3 coding sequence is TGTGCCACCAGCGATTCTCCCCCGGGAGAGGGCTACAATGAGCAGTTCTTC.

This clonotype appeared a few times. V usage is TRBV6-2 or TRBV6-3 and J usage is TRBJ2-3; weak D call: TRBD2 (5 bases). V lost 6 bases and J 14 bases, leaving 33 bases between the germline ends. CDR1 is MNHEY, CDR2 SVGEGT, per germline. There are 17 residues in the CDR3. CDR3 loop: CASSPRSDPRGHRYAYF. The CDR3 DNA follows: TGTGCCAGCAGCCCCCGGAGTGACCCACGAGGGCACAGATACGCGTATTTT.

The chain links TRBV7-8 to TRBJ2-5, with 7 bases matching TRBD1. Germline V CDR1 and CDR2: SGHVS, FQNEAQ. Trimming took 8 bases from V and 11 from J; bases not matched to a gene: 23. This CDR3 region has 16 residues. CDR3 in DNA: TGTGCCAGCGAACCACCAGGGGGTAACGTCTACAATGAGCAGTACTTC. Translated: CASEPPGGNVYNEQYF. The complete variable domain, with remaining parts taken from reference TRBV7-8 and TRBJ2-5, reads GAGVSQSPRYKVAKRGQDVALRCDPISGHVSLFWYQQALGQGPEFLTYFQNEAQLDKSGLPSDRFFAERPEGSVSTLKIQRTQQEDSAVYLCASEPPGGNVYNEQYFGPGTRLLVL.

The chain joins TRBV7-2 to TRBJ2-2; D is unresolved. The V gene's germline CDR1 is SGHTA and CDR2 FQGNSA. V lost 3 bases to trimming and J lost 0 bases, with 8 bases between them. CDR3 length: 15 amino acids. The CDR3: CASSLESANTGELFF. The CDR3 coding sequence is TGTGCCAGCAGCTTGGAAAGCGCGAACACCGGGGAGCTGTTTTTT.

This chain joins TRBV20-1 and TRBJ2-1, with TRBD2 matching 11 bases. This CDR3 has 14 residues. V shed 4 bases, J shed 7 bases, and the junction held 6 bases outside the gene matches. CDR1 is DFQATT, CDR2 SNEGSKA, per germline (reference sequence). The CDR3: CSAIAGGRRNEQFF. CDR3 sequence (DNA): TGCAGTGCTATAGCGGGAGGGCGTCGGAATGAGCAGTTCTTC.

This CDR3 reads CASSPQVGGVQEQFF. CDR3 in DNA: TGTGCCAGCAGCCCCCAAGTGGGGGGCGTCCAAGAGCAGTTCTTC. The gene calls are TRBV7-2 and TRBJ2-1; D possibly matches TRBD1 or TRBD2 (6 bases each). V was trimmed by 5 bases and J by 10 bases, leaving 21 bases between them. The CDR3 contains 15 residues. Germline loops: CDR1 SGHTA, CDR2 FQGNSA.

This clonotype was counted a few times. This sequence joins TRBV6-1 and TRBJ2-4; a possible D gene is TRBD1 (5 bases). V lost 4 bases, J lost 7 bases, and 14 bases lay in between. Germline V CDR1 and CDR2: MNHNS, SASEGT. There are 14 residues in the CDR3. The CDR3 reads CASSAPQGTNIQYF. As DNA, the CDR3 is TGTGCCAGCAGTGCGCCGCAGGGTACGAACATTCAGTACTTC.

CDR3 loop: CASSYNGALGYEQYF. The CDR3 DNA reads as TGTGCCAGCAGTTACAACGGGGCTCTGGGGTACGAGCAGTACTTC. The rearrangement uses TRBV6-5 and TRBJ2-7, with D perhaps assigned TRBD1 or TRBD2 (5 bases each). CDR1 MNHEY and CDR2 SVGAGI come from the germline V gene. This CDR3 comprises 15 residues. V lost 2 bases and J 4 bases, leaving 15 bases between the germline ends.

This clonotype came up a few times. The gene calls are TRBV3-1 and TRBJ2-4; 7 nucleotides line up with TRBD1. Germline V CDR1 and CDR2: LGHDT, YNNKEL (reference sequence). With V trimmed by 1 base and J by 3 bases, 0 bases remained unmatched. There are 14 residues in the CDR3. The CDR3 spells CASSQGTGKNIQYF. The CDR3 DNA reads TGTGCCAGCAGCCAAGGGACAGGCAAAAACATTCAGTACTTC.

This chain links TRBV2 with TRBJ2-5; D is possibly TRBD1 or TRBD2 (5 bases each). Germline assignment: CDR1 SNHLY and CDR2 FYNNEI. V was pared by 11 bases and J by 4 bases, with 14 bases between. CDR3 length: 12 amino acids. CDR3 amino acids: CALGPSVETQYF. The CDR3 DNA sequence: TGTGCCTTGGGACCGTCGGTAGAGACCCAGTACTTC.

This chain links TRBV6-6 with TRBJ2-1; 9 bases match TRBD1. Germline values: CDR1 MNHNY, CDR2 SVGAGI (reference sequence). J gave up 15 bases and V 2 bases, and 5 bases lay outside the gene matches. CDR3 length: 12 amino acids. CDR3 nucleotides: TGTGCCAGCAGTTACACACAGGGGGCCCCGTTCTTC. Its translation is CASSYTQGAPFF.

The V and J genes are TRBV5-1 and TRBJ1-4; D is possibly TRBD1 (6 bases). This CDR3 is built from 14 residues. Trimming shortened V by 4 bases and J by 8 bases, and 15 bases separated the two germline ends. Looked up from germline, CDR1 is SGHRS and CDR2 is YFSETQ. The CDR3 DNA reads as TGCGCCAGCAGCGGAGGACAGCACCCGGAAAAACTGTTTTTT. Translating gives CASSGGQHPEKLFF.

This clonotype was detected a few times. This chain joins TRBV3-1 and TRBJ2-5; D gene unclear. Germline CDR1 and CDR2: LGHDT and YNNKEL (reference sequence). V was trimmed by 6 bases and J by 0 bases, leaving 8 bases between them. The CDR3 is made up of 13 amino acids. This chain's CDR3 is CASSPRYQETQYF. CDR3 coding DNA: TGTGCCAGCAGTCCCAGGTACCAAGAGACCCAGTACTTC.